A selection of T cell receptor beta chains follows, all from one sample in a study of blood T cell repertoires in COVID-19. Clones were sequenced by immunoSEQ multiplex PCR, and TCRdb holds only the in-frame ones, with some missing. The sample records some 96,000 clones, 90% being singletons. Sequencing used peripheral blood. The receptors shown here come from a man aged 55 to 70 with acute or convalescent COVID-19. Each CDR3 is given with its conserved first and last residue. The order of the fields is V gene, D gene, clone size, J gene, CDR3 protein, CDR3 DNA. D genes are given only for firm matches. Size is stated for part of the rows, as once, few or many counts, or as a class when the clone is expanded.

>TRBV2|TRBD2|few|TRBJ2-3
CAKDSGGRNTQYF
TGTGCCAAGGATAGCGGGGGTCGAAATACGCAGTATTTT
>TRBV7-8|-|-|TRBJ1-2
CASSAGGARGYTF
TGTGCCAGCAGTGCCGGGGGGGCTCGCGGCTACACCTTC
>TRBV7-8|-|-|TRBJ2-2
CASSLWTANTGELFF
TGTGCCAGCAGCTTGTGGACAGCGAACACCGGGGAGCTGTTTTTT
>TRBV19|-|-|TRBJ1-1
CASSISGLFVTEAFF
TGTGCCAGTAGTATATCGGGACTTTTTGTCACTGAAGCTTTCTTT
>TRBV2|-|-|TRBJ1-2
CASSSGQTNYGYTF
TGTGCCAGCAGTTCAGGACAGACTAACTATGGCTACACCTTC
>TRBV6-5|-|-|TRBJ2-5
CASIDPWSRETQYF
TGTGCCAGCATCGACCCGTGGAGCCGAGAGACCCAGTACTTC
>TRBV5-5|-|-|TRBJ2-3
CASRKVGGGTDTQYF
TGTGCCAGCAGGAAGGTAGGCGGGGGCACAGATACGCAGTATTTT
>TRBV18|-|-|TRBJ1-2
CASSPSGAGSGYTF
TGTGCCAGCTCACCAAGCGGGGCTGGGTCTGGCTACACCTTC
>TRBV11-3|-|-|TRBJ1-1
CASSYSGVNTEAFF
TGTGCCAGCAGCTATAGCGGTGTTAACACTGAAGCTTTCTTT
>TRBV20-1|-|few|TRBJ1-1
CSATPFSGAFF
TGCAGTGCTACCCCCTTTTCGGGAGCTTTCTTT
>TRBV5-1|TRBD2|-|TRBJ2-1
CASSLGRGGLNEQFF
TGCGCCAGCAGCTTAGGGCGGGGGGGCCTAAATGAGCAGTTCTTC
>TRBV10-3|-|once|TRBJ2-1
CAISDTERGSSYNEQFF
TGTGCCATCAGTGACACTGAAAGGGGGAGCTCCTACAATGAGCAGTTCTTC
>TRBV7-5|-|-|TRBJ2-3
CVRSYNRAHSTDTQYF
TGTGTCAGAAGCTACAACAGGGCCCACAGCACAGATACGCAGTATTTT
>TRBV15|-|-|TRBJ1-2
CATSRAGGAGYTF
TGTGCCACCAGCAGAGCCGGGGGGGCTGGCTACACCTTC
>TRBV7-9|-|-|TRBJ1-2
CASSLDGGEYGYTF
TGTGCCAGCAGCTTAGACGGAGGGGAGTATGGCTACACCTTC
>TRBV27|-|-|TRBJ1-1
CASSPGVIRNTEAFF
TGTGCCAGCAGTCCGGGGGTGATACGGAACACTGAAGCTTTCTTT
>TRBV9|TRBD2|-|TRBJ2-1
CASTLGGEAYNEQFF
TGTGCCAGCACCTTGGGGGGGGAGGCCTACAATGAGCAGTTCTTC
>TRBV3-1/TRBV3-2|-|-|TRBJ1-1
CASSQGIYSEAFF
TGTGCCAGCAGCCAAGGAATATACAGTGAAGCTTTCTTT
>TRBV27|TRBD1|-|TRBJ2-1
CASSDPGTGDEQFF
TGTGCCAGCAGTGACCCCGGGACAGGGGATGAGCAGTTCTTC
>TRBV5-8|TRBD1|-|TRBJ2-1
CASSLFSGQGGNEQFF
TGTGCCAGCAGCTTGTTTTCGGGACAGGGGGGCAATGAGCAGTTCTTC
>TRBV13|-|-|TRBJ1-2
CASSPSVLRGYTF
TGTGCCAGCAGCCCAAGTGTACTCCGGGGCTACACCTTC
>TRBV6-6|TRBD1|-|TRBJ1-3
CASRQRDGTAGNTIYF
TGTGCCAGCAGACAGCGAGACGGGACAGCTGGAAACACCATATATTTT
>TRBV2|TRBD1|-|TRBJ1-1
CASTWDRGGNTEAFF
TGTGCCAGCACGTGGGACAGGGGAGGTAACACTGAAGCTTTCTTT
>TRBV5-1|TRBD1|once|TRBJ2-5
CASSLVRTGEETQYF
TGCGCCAGCAGCTTGGTAAGGACAGGGGAAGAGACCCAGTACTTC
>TRBV7-2|TRBD2|-|TRBJ2-5
CASSLEPGGETQYF
TGTGCCAGCAGCTTAGAGCCGGGGGGGGAGACCCAGTACTTC
>TRBV4-1|TRBD1|-|TRBJ1-4
CASSQQGQGGEKLFF
TGCGCCAGCAGCCAGCAGGGACAGGGTGGTGAAAAACTGTTTTTT
>TRBV14|TRBD1|once|TRBJ2-1
CASSPPGQGGEQFF
TGTGCCAGCAGCCCTCCAGGACAGGGAGGTGAGCAGTTCTTC
>TRBV19|-|-|TRBJ1-2
CASSMSPENYGYTF
TGTGCCAGTAGTATGTCTCCCGAGAACTATGGCTACACCTTC
>TRBV18|TRBD2|-|TRBJ2-5
CASSRVAGEETQYF
TGTGCCAGCTCACGGGTAGCGGGGGAAGAGACCCAGTACTTC
>TRBV4-2|-|once|TRBJ1-5
CASSQDSGINQPQHF
TGTGCCAGCAGCCAAGATAGTGGTATCAATCAGCCCCAGCATTTT
>TRBV27|TRBD1|once|TRBJ2-1
CASSWTSDRGDYNEQFF
TGTGCCAGCAGTTGGACGAGCGACAGGGGAGATTACAATGAGCAGTTCTTC
>TRBV5-1|-|-|TRBJ1-4
CASSAQGIGREKLFF
TGCGCCAGCAGCGCACAGGGTATTGGGCGGGAAAAACTGTTTTTT
>TRBV2|-|-|TRBJ1-4
CASSQGGEKLFF
TGTGCCAGCAGTCAGGGAGGCGAAAAACTGTTTTTT
>TRBV5-6|-|-|TRBJ2-1
CASSPQGPEQFF
TGTGCCAGCAGCCCCCAGGGGCCAGAGCAGTTCTTC
>TRBV29-1|TRBD1|-|TRBJ1-5
CSVGQGGQPQHF
TGCAGCGTTGGTCAGGGGGGACAGCCCCAGCATTTT
>TRBV7-2|-|-|TRBJ1-5
CASSLNMGDQPQHF
TGTGCCAGCAGCTTAAATATGGGCGATCAGCCCCAGCATTTT
>TRBV7-2|-|-|TRBJ2-3
CASSHRGRGSYTDTQYF
TGTGCCAGCAGCCACCGAGGGCGGGGAAGCTACACAGATACGCAGTATTTT
>TRBV15|-|-|TRBJ1-4
CATSRGTAINEKLFF
TGTGCCACCAGCAGAGGAACAGCAATTAATGAAAAACTGTTTTTT
>TRBV3-1/TRBV3-2|-|-|TRBJ2-2
CASSSTQGFAGELFF
TGTGCCAGCAGCTCGACACAGGGTTTCGCCGGGGAGCTGTTTTTT
>TRBV10-3|TRBD1|-|TRBJ2-4
CAISEQGATKNIQYF
TGTGCCATCAGTGAGCAGGGGGCAACCAAAAACATTCAGTACTTC
>TRBV30|TRBD1|-|TRBJ2-3
CAWMTRRTGFTDTQYF
TGTGCCTGGATGACGCGGAGGACAGGGTTTACAGATACGCAGTATTTT
>TRBV20-1|TRBD1|-|TRBJ1-1
CSASHGGQGSTEAFF
TGCAGTGCTAGTCACGGTGGACAGGGGAGCACTGAAGCTTTCTTT
>TRBV5-4|TRBD2|-|TRBJ2-3
CASSFGTSGGDTDTQYF
TGTGCCAGCAGCTTCGGGACTAGCGGGGGGGACACAGATACGCAGTATTTT
>TRBV5-4|TRBD1|-|TRBJ1-2
CASSLGSGGNYGYTF
TGTGCCAGCAGCTTGGGGTCAGGGGGAAACTATGGCTACACCTTC
>TRBV7-8|-|few|TRBJ1-4
CASSPRQSWSATNEKLFF
TGTGCCAGCAGCCCCCGACAGAGTTGGAGTGCAACTAATGAAAAACTGTTTTTT
>TRBV18|-|-|TRBJ1-2
CASSPEVGGTGNGYTF
TGTGCCAGCTCACCGGAGGTTGGGGGCACAGGGAATGGCTACACCTTC
>TRBV3-1/TRBV3-2|TRBD1|-|TRBJ1-2
CASSQGAGGTLGYAF
TGTGCCAGCAGCCAAGGGGCAGGGGGTACGCTTGGCTACGCCTTC
>TRBV18|-|-|TRBJ1-5
CASSRGNQPQHF
TGTGCCAGCTCCCGGGGGAATCAGCCCCAGCATTTT
>TRBV5-1|TRBD1|-|TRBJ2-2
CASSLRGPDTGELFF
TGCGCCAGCAGCTTGAGGGGGCCGGACACCGGGGAGCTGTTTTTT
>TRBV5-1|TRBD1|-|TRBJ1-1
CASSRWRQGAQYTEAFF
TGCGCCAGCAGCCGGTGGCGGCAGGGGGCTCAGTACACTGAAGCTTTCTTT
>TRBV5-1|TRBD1|-|TRBJ2-2
CASSPGQGANTGELFF
TGCGCCAGCAGCCCTGGACAGGGGGCGAACACCGGGGAGCTGTTTTTT
>TRBV11-2|TRBD1|-|TRBJ1-1
CASSFDRAATEAFF
TGTGCCAGCAGCTTTGACAGGGCTGCGACTGAAGCTTTCTTT
>TRBV2|-|-|TRBJ1-4
CASRWELATNEKLFF
TGTGCCAGCAGGTGGGAGCTTGCAACTAATGAAAAACTGTTTTTT
>TRBV6-2/TRBV6-3|-|-|TRBJ2-3
CASSPRADTQYF
TGTGCCAGCAGTCCCCGGGCAGATACGCAGTATTTT
>TRBV10-3|-|-|TRBJ1-5
CAISEARGDIQPQHF
TGTGCCATCAGTGAGGCCCGGGGGGACATTCAGCCCCAGCATTTT
>TRBV28|-|-|TRBJ2-7
CASGGLMGSYEQYF
TGTGCCAGCGGGGGGTTGATGGGCTCCTACGAGCAGTACTTC
>TRBV5-1|-|few|TRBJ1-1
CASSFAAGRGGTEAFF
TGCGCCAGCAGCTTTGCGGCAGGGCGAGGGGGTACTGAAGCTTTCTTT
>TRBV27|-|-|TRBJ1-1
CASSLNSLNTEAFF
TGTGCCAGCAGTTTAAACAGCCTGAACACTGAAGCTTTCTTT
>TRBV5-1|-|-|TRBJ1-1
CASSLVAAGTEAFF
TGCGCCAGCAGCTTGGTAGCCGCCGGCACTGAAGCTTTCTTT
>TRBV7-9|TRBD1|-|TRBJ1-6
CASSLTGGSPLHF
TGTGCCAGCAGCTTGACAGGGGGTTCACCCCTCCACTTT